This is a list of T cell receptor beta chains from one sample in a study of blood T cell repertoires in COVID-19. Libraries were prepared by immunoSEQ multiplex PCR; TCRdb keeps only in-frame clonotypes and omits some of them. The sample shows 250,000 or so clones, roughly four fifths of them seen only once. The sample consisted of peripheral blood. These receptors were collected from a man aged 25-45 years who had recovered from COVID-19. The CDR3 runs from the conserved cysteine through the conserved F or W. A D gene is named only where the DNA matches it firmly. Size values are once, few and many counts, or a class for expanded clones, and some rows have none.

J | D | size | V | DNA | CDR3
TRBJ1-5 | . | few | TRBV19 | TGTGCCAGTAGTATAGTAGGGGTGAACAATCAGCCCCAGCATTTT | CASSIVGVNNQPQHF
TRBJ2-5 | TRBD1 | . | TRBV3-1/TRBV3-2 | TGTGCCAGCAGCCGACAGGGGCTTGAGACCCAGTACTTC | CASSRQGLETQYF
TRBJ2-2 | . | many | TRBV5-1 | TGCGCCAGCAGCTTGGCCGCGGACACCGGGGAGCTGTTTTTT | CASSLAADTGELFF
TRBJ2-5 | . | . | TRBV27 | TGTGCCAGCAGACGGACTGAGTACCAAGAGACCCAGTACTTC | CASRRTEYQETQYF
TRBJ1-1 | TRBD1 | . | TRBV11-2 | TGTGCCAGCAGCTCCCTGGGAGGCAGGGGGGAAGCTTTCTTT | CASSSLGGRGEAFF
TRBJ2-1 | . | . | TRBV29-1 | TGCAGCGTTGAGAGGGTGTACAATGAGCAGTTCTTC | CSVERVYNEQFF
TRBJ1-1 | . | . | TRBV5-4 | TGTGCCAGCAGCTTGGAGGCGGGACCGAACACTGAAGCTTTCTTT | CASSLEAGPNTEAFF
TRBJ1-2 | . | . | TRBV7-2 | TGTGCCAGCAGCTTAGATTTTGGCACCGTCTATGGCTACACCTTC | CASSLDFGTVYGYTF
TRBJ2-2 | . | . | TRBV10-1 | TGCGCCAGCAGTCTAGCCTCGAACACCGGGGAGCTGTTTTTT | CASSLASNTGELFF
TRBJ2-5 | TRBD2 | . | TRBV5-1 | TGCGCCAGCAGCTCGTTAGCGGGGACGGGGAAGACCCAGTACTTC | CASSSLAGTGKTQYF
TRBJ1-5 | . | . | TRBV10-3 | TGTGCCGGAAGCGATAGCAATCAGCCCCAGCATTTT | CAGSDSNQPQHF
TRBJ2-2 | . | . | TRBV14 | TGTGCCAGCAGTGAACAGGGCACCGGGGAGCTGTTTTTT | CASSEQGTGELFF
TRBJ1-2 | . | . | TRBV7-3 | TGTGCCAGCAGTCAGGGTGGGGCAGAAAACTATGGCTACACCTTC | CASSQGGAENYGYTF
TRBJ2-7 | . | . | TRBV7-3 | TGTGCCAGCAGCTTATGCGGGGGCCACGAGCAGTACTTC | CASSLCGGHEQYF
TRBJ1-2 | . | . | TRBV7-9 | TGTGCCAGCAGCTTATCAGGGGTACATGGCTACACCTTC | CASSLSGVHGYTF
TRBJ1-1 | . | . | TRBV5-1 | TGCGCCAGCAGCTTGCCGGGACAGAACACTGAAGCTTTCTTT | CASSLPGQNTEAFF
TRBJ2-5 | TRBD1 | . | TRBV19 | TGTGCCAGTAGTATCCGGGACAGGGGAAAAAAAGAGACCCAGTACTTC | CASSIRDRGKKETQYF
TRBJ1-1 | . | . | TRBV2 | TGTGCCAGCAAGGACACGGGGGAGACTGAAGCTTTCTTT | CASKDTGETEAFF
TRBJ2-2 | TRBD1 | few | TRBV7-9 | TGTGCCAGCAGCCGGGACAGCCAAAGGGTTAGCACCGGGGAGCTGTTTTTT | CASSRDSQRVSTGELFF
TRBJ2-3 | TRBD2 | . | TRBV7-9 | TGTGCCAGCAGCTTAGCGTATACTAGCGCAGATACGCAGTATTTT | CASSLAYTSADTQYF
TRBJ2-5 | . | once | TRBV6-1 | TGTGCCAGCAGTGAAGGGTTTGGAGGGGTAAGCCAAGAGACCCAGTACTTC | CASSEGFGGVSQETQYF
TRBJ1-5 | . | . | TRBV28 | TGTGCCAGCAGTTGGCCCCCCGGGGTGAAGCCCCAGCATTTT | CASSWPPGVKPQHF
TRBJ1-1 | TRBD1 | . | TRBV7-9 | TGTGCCAGCAGCACCGGTTGGACAGGGCGTATCCCTGAAGCTTTCTTT | CASSTGWTGRIPEAFF
TRBJ1-2 | . | . | TRBV4-2 | TGTGCCAGCAGCCAAGAACGGCGGCCTGATGGCTACACCTTC | CASSQERRPDGYTF
TRBJ1-1 | . | . | TRBV6-2/TRBV6-3 | TGTGCCAGCAGTTATTCTGTCACTGAAGCTTTCTTT | CASSYSVTEAFF
TRBJ1-2 | . | . | TRBV2 | TGTGCCAGCAGTCCGAGGGCGTCTGGACCTTATGGCTACACCTTC | CASSPRASGPYGYTF
TRBJ2-3 | TRBD2 | . | TRBV6-1 | TGTGCCAGCAGTGAAGGGGAGGGATGGCATTCGGATACGCAGTATTTT | CASSEGEGWHSDTQYF
TRBJ1-2 | . | . | TRBV4-1 | TGCGCCAGCAGCCGGATTGACTTCGACGGCTACACCTTC | CASSRIDFDGYTF
TRBJ2-1 | TRBD2 | . | TRBV3-1/TRBV3-2 | TGTGCCAGCAGCGGGGGGAGCGGGGGCGGGTATGAGCAGTTCTTC | CASSGGSGGGYEQFF
TRBJ2-5 | . | . | TRBV7-5 | TGTGTCAGAAGCTTAGGACAAAAAAAAGAGACCCAGTACTTC | CVRSLGQKKETQYF
TRBJ2-5 | . | . | TRBV5-1 | TGCGCCAGCAGTTTTTCCGGGACTGGGATGGGGGAGACCCAGTACTTC | CASSFSGTGMGETQYF
TRBJ2-5 | . | few | TRBV3-1/TRBV3-2 | TGTGCCAGCAGCCTTTGGCAGCAAGAGACCCAGTACTTC | CASSLWQQETQYF
TRBJ1-2 | TRBD1 | . | TRBV2 | TGTGCCAGCAGGGGGACAGTCTATGGCTACACCTTC | CASRGTVYGYTF
TRBJ2-1 | . | . | TRBV18 | TGTGCCAGCTCACCACCGGGAATGGACACCAGGCTGAGGAATGAGCAGTTCTTC | CASSPPGMDTRLRNEQFF
TRBJ1-6 | TRBD1 | once | TRBV12-5 | TGTGCTAGTGGTTGTGGACAGGGGGCTTGTTCACCCCTCCACTTT | CASGCGQGACSPLHF
TRBJ2-1 | . | . | TRBV6-6 | TGTGCCAGCAGTCGGGGCTTCTACAATGAGCAGTTCTTC | CASSRGFYNEQFF
TRBJ1-3 | . | . | TRBV19 | TGTGCCAGTAGTAGCGGAGAAATGTCTGGAAACACCATATATTTT | CASSSGEMSGNTIYF
TRBJ2-1 | . | . | TRBV6-6 | TGTGCCAGCAGTTCGCGAACGCCGGGTGTGAATGAGCAGTTCTTC | CASSSRTPGVNEQFF
TRBJ1-1 | TRBD1 | . | TRBV2 | TGTGCCAGCAGGCGACAGGGGACGAACACTGAAGCTTTCTTT | CASRRQGTNTEAFF
TRBJ1-1 | . | . | TRBV10-2 | TGCGCCAGCAGAGGGACAAGTAACACTGAAGCTTTCTTT | CASRGTSNTEAFF
TRBJ2-3 | . | . | TRBV13 | TGTGCCAGCAGCCGCACGGGCACAGATACGCAGTATTTT | CASSRTGTDTQYF
TRBJ2-2 | TRBD2 | . | TRBV9 | TGTGCCAGCAGCCCAGCGGGAGGGGGGCCCCACACCGGGGAGCTGTTTTTT | CASSPAGGGPHTGELFF